This entry concerns a single T cell receptor beta chain. This entry comes from a study of cytomegalovirus exposure and HLA in healthy donors. After removal of 2 bases from V and 0 bases from J, the junction contained 4 bases not matched to a gene. The germline V gene encodes CDR1 SGHNT and CDR2 YYREEE (reference sequence). The CDR3 is 18 amino acids. Primers included in the PCR were 60 Vbeta and 13 Jbeta primers. TCRdb's table, derived via immunoSEQ multiplex PCR, lists solely in-frame clones and lacks some. The sample carries under 250,000 clones, roughly 84% recorded once. Sequences were obtained from PBMCs. The V call is TRBV5-4, the J call TRBJ2-6; TRBD2 aligns across 11 bases. The origin of this receptor is a girl aged 2-9 years in good health and CMV-seronegative. CDR3 sequence (DNA): TGTGCCAGCAGCTTACCGGGACTAGCGGCCTCTGGGGCCAACGTCCTGACTTTC. Amino acid sequence: CASSLPGLAASGANVLTF.